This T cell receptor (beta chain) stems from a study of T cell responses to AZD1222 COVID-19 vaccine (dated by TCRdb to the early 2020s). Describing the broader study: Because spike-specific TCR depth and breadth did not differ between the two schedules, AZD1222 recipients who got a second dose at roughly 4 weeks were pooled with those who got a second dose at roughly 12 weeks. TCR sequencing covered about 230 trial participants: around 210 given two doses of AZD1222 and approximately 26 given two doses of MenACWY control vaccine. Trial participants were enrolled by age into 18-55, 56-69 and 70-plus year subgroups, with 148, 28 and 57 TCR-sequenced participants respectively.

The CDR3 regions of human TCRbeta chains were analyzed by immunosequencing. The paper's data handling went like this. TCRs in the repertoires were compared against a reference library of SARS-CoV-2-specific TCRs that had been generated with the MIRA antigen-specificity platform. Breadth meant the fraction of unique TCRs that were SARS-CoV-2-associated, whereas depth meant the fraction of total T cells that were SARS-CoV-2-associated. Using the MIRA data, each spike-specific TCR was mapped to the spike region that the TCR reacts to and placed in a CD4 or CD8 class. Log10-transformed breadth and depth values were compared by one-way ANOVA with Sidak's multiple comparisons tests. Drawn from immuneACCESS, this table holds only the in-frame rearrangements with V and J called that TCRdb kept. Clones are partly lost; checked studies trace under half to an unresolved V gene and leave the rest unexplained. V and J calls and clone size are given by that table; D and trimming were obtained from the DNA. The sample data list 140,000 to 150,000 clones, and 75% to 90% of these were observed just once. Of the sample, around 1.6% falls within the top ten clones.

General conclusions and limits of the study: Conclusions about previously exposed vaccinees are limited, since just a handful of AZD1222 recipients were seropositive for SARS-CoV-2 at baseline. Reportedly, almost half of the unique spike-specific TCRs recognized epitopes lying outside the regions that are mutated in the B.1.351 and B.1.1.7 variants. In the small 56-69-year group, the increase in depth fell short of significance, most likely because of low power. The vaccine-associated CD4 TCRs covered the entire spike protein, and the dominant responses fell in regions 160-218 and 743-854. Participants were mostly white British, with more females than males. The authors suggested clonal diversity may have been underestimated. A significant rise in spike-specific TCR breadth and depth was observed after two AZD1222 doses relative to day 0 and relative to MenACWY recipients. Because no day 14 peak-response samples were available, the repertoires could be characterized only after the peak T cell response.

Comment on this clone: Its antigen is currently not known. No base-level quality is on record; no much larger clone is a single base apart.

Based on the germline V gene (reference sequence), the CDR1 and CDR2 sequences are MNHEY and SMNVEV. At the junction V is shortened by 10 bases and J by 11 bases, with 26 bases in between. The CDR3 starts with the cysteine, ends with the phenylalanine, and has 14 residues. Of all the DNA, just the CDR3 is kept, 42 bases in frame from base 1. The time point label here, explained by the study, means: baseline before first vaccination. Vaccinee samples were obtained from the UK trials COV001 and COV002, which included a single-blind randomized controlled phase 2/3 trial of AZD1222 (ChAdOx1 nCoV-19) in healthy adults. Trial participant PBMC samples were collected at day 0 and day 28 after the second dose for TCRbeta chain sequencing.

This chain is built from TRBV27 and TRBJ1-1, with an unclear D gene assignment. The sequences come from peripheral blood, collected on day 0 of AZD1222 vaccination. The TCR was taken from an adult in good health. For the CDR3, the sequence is CATLSLGRTNGAFF. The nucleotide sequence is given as TGTGCCACCTTATCCCTGGGCAGGACGAATGGCGCTTTCTTT.